The 5 T cell receptor beta chains below were found in one sample sequenced in a study of cytomegalovirus exposure and HLA in healthy donors. The study ran its PCR with 60 Vbeta and 13 Jbeta primers. Assay used: immunoSEQ multiplex PCR; TCRdb lists only in-frame clones, some missing. Altogether some 100,000 clones are present, roughly 70% being singletons, with the ten largest covering about 10%. The sequencing input was PBMCs. These receptors were collected from a man aged 50 or older in good health and CMV-seronegative.

This chain links TRBV7-9 with TRBJ2-7, with D tentatively TRBD1 (6 bases). V lost 1 base and J lost 4, with 11 bases in between. The length of the CDR3 is 14 residues. Germline V gene sequence: CDR1 SEHNR, CDR2 FQNEAQ (reference sequence). DNA of the CDR3: TGTGCCAGCAGCTTAGGGGGGCCCTTATACGAGCAGTACTTC. Translation: CASSLGGPLYEQYF.

This clone is termed medium-sized. CDR3 loop: CASSDPGKLDAEQYF. The CDR3 bases are TGTGCCAGCAGTGATCCAGGGAAATTGGATGCCGAGCAGTACTTC. The chain employs TRBV28 and TRBJ2-7; perhaps TRBD1 as D (5 bases). CDR1 is MDHEN and CDR2 is SYDVKM in the germline V gene. This CDR3 contains 15 residues. V lost 5 bases to trimming and J lost 6 bases, with 20 bases between them.

This clone was detected only a few times. This chain links TRBV7-6 with TRBJ1-1; 12 bases align to TRBD1. After removal of 5 bases from V and 0 bases from J, the junction contained 7 bases not matched to a gene. Germline assignment: CDR1 SGHVS and CDR2 FNYEAQ. The CDR3 extends over 17 amino acids. CDR3 nucleotides: TGTGCCAGCAGCCCCGGGACAGGGGGCCTCATGAACACTGAAGCTTTCTTT. Translating it yields CASSPGTGGLMNTEAFF.

The V call is TRBV29-1, the J call TRBJ1-4; a weak D match, TRBD1 (6 bases). The CDR3 sequence is 13 residues long. The ends were cut back, 5 bases at V and 8 bases at J, with 15 bases in the middle. The V gene's germline CDR1 is SQVTM and CDR2 ANQGSEA. The DNA for the CDR3 is TGCAGCGTTCGAAGACAGGAATCGGAAAAACTGTTTTTT. This translates into CSVRRQESEKLFF.

V is TRBV5-4 and J is TRBJ2-1, with D possibly being TRBD2 (6 bases). Trimming removed 2 bases at V and 7 bases at J, with 10 bases between. The CDR3 runs to 13 residues. From germline, CDR1 is SGHNT and CDR2 YYREEE (reference sequence). The CDR3 nucleotides read TGTGCCAGCAGCTTTATCGGGGGTAATGAGCAGTTCTTC. Its protein is CASSFIGGNEQFF.